This T cell receptor (beta chain) originates from a study of CD8 T cells in Susac syndrome. An input of about 0.5 to 1 ug of RNA was subjected to reverse transcription using random hexamers. Each CDR3 protein gets one entry after TCRdb re-called the immunoSEQ multiplex PCR reads with MiXCR. This table has tens of thousands of distinct CDR3 sequences, 94% appearing once. The CDR3 runs 12 residues. The V end was cut by 7 bases, the J end by 0 bases, with 4 bases between. Germline assignment: CDR1 MNHEY and CDR2 SMNVEV (reference sequence). The chain joins TRBV27 to TRBJ2-1; D is unresolved. The sequenced material came from CD8+ T cells from PBMCs. The TCR comes from a human donor in good health. The CDR3 nucleotides read TGTGCCAGCACGAGCTCCTACAATGAGCAGTTCTTC. Amino acid sequence: CASTSSYNEQFF.